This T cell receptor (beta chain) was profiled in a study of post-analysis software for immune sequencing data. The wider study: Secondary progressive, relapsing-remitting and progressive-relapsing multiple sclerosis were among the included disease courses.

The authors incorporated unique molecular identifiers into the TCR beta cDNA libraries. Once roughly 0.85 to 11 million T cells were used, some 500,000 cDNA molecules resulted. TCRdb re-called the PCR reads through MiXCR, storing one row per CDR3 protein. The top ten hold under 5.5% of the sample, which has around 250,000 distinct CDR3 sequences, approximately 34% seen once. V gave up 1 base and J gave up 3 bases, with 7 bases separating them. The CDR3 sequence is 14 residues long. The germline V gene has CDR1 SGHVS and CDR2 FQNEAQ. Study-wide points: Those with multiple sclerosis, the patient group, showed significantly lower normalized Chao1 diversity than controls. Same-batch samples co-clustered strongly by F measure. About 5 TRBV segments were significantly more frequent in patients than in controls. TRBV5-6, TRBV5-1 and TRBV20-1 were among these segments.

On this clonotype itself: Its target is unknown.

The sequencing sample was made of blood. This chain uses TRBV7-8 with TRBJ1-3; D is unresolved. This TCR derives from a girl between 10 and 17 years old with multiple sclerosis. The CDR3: CASSLVEYGNTIYF. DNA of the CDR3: TGTGCCAGCAGCTTAGTGGAGTATGGAAACACCATATATTTT.